This is a list of T cell receptor beta chains from one sample in a study of cytomegalovirus exposure and HLA in healthy donors. Measured with immunoSEQ multiplex PCR; TCRdb has only the in-frame clones, and not every one. The profile covers some 170,000 clones, with 79% appearing a single time and approximately 2% taken by the ten largest. Sequenced material: PBMCs. All receptors derive from a man in his forties or fifties in good health and CMV-seronegative. Both conserved end residues are part of each CDR3. Each record gives: J gene, V gene, D gene, clone size, CDR3 protein, CDR3 DNA. D genes are given only for firm matches. Clone size is stated in some rows and not others, as once, few, many or a class when expanded.

J: TRBJ2-5; V: TRBV19; D: .; size: .; CDR3: CASSISRVETQYF; DNA: TGTGCCAGTAGTATTTCCAGGGTAGAGACCCAGTACTTC
J: TRBJ2-7; V: TRBV10-3; D: TRBD1; size: .; CDR3: CAIKPDRETVEQYF; DNA: TGTGCCATCAAACCGGACAGGGAAACCGTCGAGCAGTACTTC
J: TRBJ2-7; V: TRBV4-1; D: .; size: .; CDR3: CASSQVTGEEQYF; DNA: TGCGCCAGCAGCCAAGTGACAGGAGAAGAGCAGTACTTC
J: TRBJ2-4; V: TRBV4-3; D: .; size: .; CDR3: CASSTRLPPGSQYF; DNA: TGCGCCAGCAGCACCCGACTACCCCCCGGCAGTCAGTACTTC
J: TRBJ2-7; V: TRBV5-1; D: TRBD1; size: .; CDR3: CASSLGDRSYEQYF; DNA: TGCGCCAGCAGCTTGGGGGACAGATCCTACGAGCAGTACTTC
J: TRBJ1-1; V: TRBV7-9; D: .; size: .; CDR3: CSSSLDEPRAFF; DNA: TGTTCCAGCAGCTTAGATGAACCGAGAGCTTTCTTT
J: TRBJ2-1; V: TRBV29-1; D: TRBD2; size: .; CDR3: CSVEKAGGPHNEQFF; DNA: TGCAGCGTTGAGAAAGCGGGAGGGCCCCACAATGAGCAGTTCTTC
J: TRBJ1-2; V: TRBV19; D: TRBD1; size: few; CDR3: CAAAGGNYGYTF; DNA: TGTGCCGCAGCAGGGGGAAACTATGGCTACACCTTC
J: TRBJ1-2; V: TRBV28; D: TRBD1; size: .; CDR3: CASSPGDRLNYGYTF; DNA: TGTGCCAGCAGTCCCGGGGACAGATTGAACTATGGCTACACCTTC
J: TRBJ1-5; V: TRBV5-6; D: .; size: .; CDR3: CASRLPGQRRTHSNQPQHF; DNA: TGTGCCAGCAGACTTCCGGGACAACGGAGGACCCATAGCAATCAGCCCCAGCATTTT
J: TRBJ2-2; V: TRBV11-3; D: .; size: .; CDR3: CASSLGGGRDTGELFF; DNA: TGTGCCAGCAGCCTAGGTGGAGGGCGCGACACCGGGGAGCTGTTTTTT
J: TRBJ2-2; V: TRBV6-4; D: .; size: .; CDR3: CASSERTSNTGELFF; DNA: TGTGCCAGCAGTGAAAGGACTTCTAACACCGGGGAGCTGTTTTTT